What follows is one T cell receptor (beta chain) and its context. The antigen it recognizes is unknown. No per-base quality is available; no much larger clone lies one base away. These data originate in a study of T cell changes during pregnancy in multiple sclerosis (dated by TCRdb to the late 2010s). Regarding the research as a whole: In women with multiple sclerosis, the researchers looked at how the T cell repertoire shifted as pregnancy progressed.

Cut back by 5 bases and 4 bases, the V and J ends lie 11 bases apart. CDR3 length: 14 amino acids, cysteine to phenylalanine. CDR3 DNA is the only sequence kept; it has 42 bases, read in frame from the first base. CDR1 and CDR2, looked up from the germline V gene, are SGHTA and FQGNSA. The library was obtained by the immunoSEQ multiplex PCR assay. TCRdb retrieved this table from immuneACCESS and kept in-frame rearrangements only. Not all clones are present; in checked studies, unresolved V genes account for under half, and no reason is known for the remainder. This sample comprises about 93,000 clones, 91% of them detected only once. The leading ten clones occupy approximately 0.9% of the sample.

This receptor chain uses TRBV7-2 and TRBJ2-2, and perhaps TRBD1 as D gene, on 5 matching bases. The receptor's source is a female donor with multiple sclerosis, enrolled in a pregnancy study. The sequencing here drew on peripheral blood, taken before pregnancy. CDR3 sequence: CASSQTDLTGELFF. The DNA reads TGTGCCAGCAGCCAGACAGACCTCACCGGGGAGCTGTTTTTT.